These 28 T cell receptor beta chains originate from one sample sequenced in a study of technical replicates of blood from a few donors. The repertoire was sequenced with immunoSEQ multiplex PCR; TCRdb's copy has only in-frame clones and lacks some. The sample shows about 76,000 clones, about 96% of them seen only once. The sample consisted of T cells isolated from PBMCs. These receptors all stem from a human donor in good health.

Points on this clone: At one end the junction does not follow the germline gene, possibly because of a read error. The rearrangement uses TRBV2 and TRBJ2-3; 7 nucleotides agree with TRBD2. Germline V gene sequence: CDR1 SNHLY, CDR2 FYNNEI. The CDR3 covers 13 residues. The DNA of the CDR3 is TGTGCCAGCAATGAAATAGCGGGAGATACGCAGTATTTT. Translating it yields CASNEIAGDTQYF.

The chain recombines TRBV19 with TRBJ1-1; a possible D gene is TRBD1 (6 bases). This CDR3 region has 16 residues. The ends were cut back, 6 bases at V and 4 bases at J, with 21 bases in the middle. Germline CDR1 and CDR2: LNHDA and SQIVND (reference sequence). CDR3 region: CASRTLQSGVGTEAFF. CDR3 bases: TGTGCCAGTAGAACTTTGCAATCAGGGGTGGGCACTGAAGCTTTCTTT.

This clone was recorded once. The chain has TRBV28 and TRBJ2-7; D possibly corresponds to TRBD2 (5 bases). The germline V gene encodes CDR1 MDHEN and CDR2 SYDVKM. The V end was cut by 6 bases, the J end by 3 bases, with 18 bases between. The CDR3 spans 15 residues. The CDR3: CASSWEAVPDYEQYF. CDR3 DNA: TGTGCCAGCAGCTGGGAAGCGGTCCCCGACTACGAGCAGTACTTC.

The V and J genes are TRBV6-1 and TRBJ1-5; no reliable D call. In germline, CDR1 is MNHNS, CDR2 SASEGT. The CDR3 covers 13 residues. Trimming removed 7 bases at V and 4 bases at J, with 11 bases between. CDR3 protein: CASNVRENQPQHF. The CDR3 coding sequence is TGTGCCAGCAATGTAAGGGAGAATCAGCCCCAGCATTTT.

The rearrangement links TRBV6-1 to TRBJ1-5; D ambiguous. Deletions cut 6 bases from V and 5 bases from J, with 11 bases between. The germline V gene encodes CDR1 MNHNS and CDR2 SASEGT. The CDR3 has 13 amino acids. The CDR3 reads CASRFIFYQPQHF. CDR3 coding DNA: TGTGCCAGCAGATTTATTTTCTATCAGCCCCAGCATTTT.

This chain links TRBV2 with TRBJ1-2; no firm D call. This CDR3 spans 13 amino acids. The V gene's germline CDR1 is SNHLY and CDR2 FYNNEI. The germline V and J ends were trimmed by 4 bases and 5 bases, with 11 bases remaining between them. In DNA form, the CDR3 reads TGTGCCAGCAGTGTGGTCGTCGGGTATGGCTACACCTTC. Translation gives CASSVVVGYGYTF.

This chain joins TRBV30 and TRBJ2-3; D call uncertain. The germline V gene encodes CDR1 GTSNPN and CDR2 SVGIG (reference sequence). The V gene lost 0 bases and the J gene lost 8 bases, with 21 bases spanning the gap. This CDR3 contains 16 residues. The CDR3 DNA reads TGTGCCTGGAGTGTAAATCAAGGCGGAATTTATGGTACGCAGTATTTT. Protein sequence: CAWSVNQGGIYGTQYF. Drawing the rest from reference TRBV30 and TRBJ2-3, the complete variable domain is SQTIHQWPATLVQPVGSPLSLECTVEGTSNPNLYWYRQAAGRGLQLLFYSVGIGQISSEVPQNLSASRPQDRQFILSSKKLLLSDSGFYLCAWSVNQGGIYGTQYFGPGTRLTVL.

The chain couples TRBV6-1 to TRBJ1-5; 8 positions match TRBD1. With 4 bases clipped from V and 2 bases from J, the junction kept 10 bases outside the gene matches. The length of the CDR3 is 17 residues. Per germline, CDR1 MNHNS and CDR2 SASEGT. The CDR3, as DNA: TGTGCCAGCAGTGTCTCACAGGGGGTTTGGGGCAATCAGCCCCAGCATTTT. Translated: CASSVSQGVWGNQPQHF.

This sequence joins TRBV27 and TRBJ2-5; TRBD2 aligns across 10 bases. V was pared by 10 bases and J by 5 bases, with 16 bases of the junction left unmatched. The CDR3 is 16 residues long. Germline V gives CDR1 MNHEY, CDR2 SMNVEV (reference sequence). DNA of the CDR3: TGTGCCACAGTAACGACCCTAGCGGGAGTAGGCGAGACCCAGTACTTC. It specifies CATVTTLAGVGETQYF.

The rearrangement uses TRBV9 and TRBJ2-7; 13 bases align to TRBD2. Looked up from germline, CDR1 is SGDLS and CDR2 is YYNGEE. The CDR3 is 15 residues long. J gave up 5 bases and V 2 bases, and 4 bases lay outside the gene matches. In DNA, the CDR3 is TGTGCCAGCAGCGTTACTAGCGGGGGGGCCCACGAGCAGTACTTC. Translated, it gives CASSVTSGGAHEQYF.

The chain combines TRBV30 with TRBJ1-6, with unresolved D. Per the germline V gene, CDR1 is GTSNPN and CDR2 is SVGIG (reference sequence). Trimming pared 0 bases from V and 14 bases from J, leaving 14 bases between. The CDR3 is 13 residues long. DNA of the CDR3: TGTGCCTGGAGTGTAACCCGAGACTTATCCCTCCACTTT. Translated, it gives CAWSVTRDLSLHF.

The chain carries TRBV6-4 and TRBJ2-1; maybe TRBD1 (6 bases). The CDR3 spans 14 residues. The germline V and J ends were trimmed by 3 bases and 1 base, with 7 bases remaining between them. Germline CDR1 is MRHNA and CDR2 is SNTAGT. CDR3: CASSEQGSYNEQFF. CDR3 DNA sequence: TGTGCCAGCAGTGAACAGGGATCCTACAATGAGCAGTTCTTC.

The chain uses TRBV5-1 and TRBJ1-1, with D maybe TRBD1 (6 bases). CDR1 is SGHRS and CDR2 is YFSETQ in the germline V gene. This CDR3 contains 15 residues. The V and J ends lost 3 bases and 1 base respectively, with 13 bases between them. DNA of the CDR3: TGCGCCAGCAGCTCGGACAGTGGGTGGAACACTGAAGCTTTCTTT. This gives the protein CASSSDSGWNTEAFF.

The V gene is TRBV25-1, the J gene TRBJ2-5, with TRBD1 matching over 7 bases. The V and J ends lost 6 bases and 0 bases, in that order; junction bases with no gene match: 10. CDR1 MGHDK and CDR2 SYGVNS come from the germline V gene. The CDR3 spans 16 residues. The CDR3 sequence: CASSPTLGTDQETQYF. The CDR3 region has the DNA TGTGCCAGCAGCCCGACTCTCGGGACAGACCAAGAGACCCAGTACTTC.

The chain uses TRBV5-1 and TRBJ2-7; 9 bases map to TRBD1. The CDR3 consists of 14 residues. Losses at the gene ends were 2 bases for V and 5 bases for J; bases not matched to a gene: 5. Germline V gene sequence: CDR1 SGHRS, CDR2 YFSETQ. The CDR3 bases are TGCGCCAGCAGCTTCGGGACAGGGAACCACGAGCAGTACTTC. It yields the protein CASSFGTGNHEQYF.

The CDR3 reads CASSFRGGGYTF. The CDR3, as DNA: TGTGCCAGCAGCTTTCGCGGGGGTGGCTACACCTTC. The chain employs TRBV7-2 and TRBJ1-2, with D maybe TRBD1 (5 bases). The V end was cut by 3 bases, the J end by 7 bases, with 9 bases between. The CDR3 totals 12 residues. Per the germline V gene, CDR1 is SGHTA and CDR2 is FQGNSA.

The chain joins TRBV2 to TRBJ2-7, with 8 positions matching TRBD1. The CDR3 totals 16 residues. Looked up from germline, CDR1 is SNHLY and CDR2 is FYNNEI. The V segment lost 6 bases and the J segment 0 bases; nucleotides outside the gene matches: 10. CDR3 DNA sequence: TGTGCCAGCAGGAGGAGGACAGGGTCTTCCTCCTACGAGCAGTACTTC. Its protein is CASRRRTGSSSYEQYF.

The J gene is TRBJ1-2, the V gene TRBV7-9; tentatively, D is TRBD1 (6 bases). CDR3 length: 14 amino acids. V lost 5 bases and J lost 5, with 15 bases in between. Germline V gene lookup returns CDR1 SEHNR and CDR2 FQNEAQ (reference sequence). The CDR3 DNA reads TGTGCCAGCAGCCAAACAGGGTCTCCTTATGGCTACACCTTC. It specifies CASSQTGSPYGYTF.

In this sample, this clone turned up once. The chain carries TRBV28 and TRBJ2-6; TRBD2 might be the D (6 bases). V was clipped by 3 bases and J by 1 base, with 7 bases between them. CDR1 and CDR2 from the germline V gene are MDHEN and SYDVKM. The CDR3 sequence is 15 residues long. CDR3 nucleotide sequence: TGTGCCAGCAGTTTCGGGGGTTCTGGGGCCAACGTCCTGACTTTC. Encoded protein: CASSFGGSGANVLTF.

The rearrangement uses TRBV13 and TRBJ2-7; TRBD2 might be the D (5 bases). The germline V and J ends were trimmed by 1 base and 0 bases, with 13 bases remaining between them. Germline values: CDR1 PRHDT, CDR2 FYEKMQ (reference sequence). The CDR3 covers 16 residues. DNA for the CDR3: TGTGCCAGCAGCTTAGTGGGTGGGAGTCGCTCCTACGAGCAGTACTTC. Its translation: CASSLVGGSRSYEQYF. Combining the CDR3 with reference TRBV13 and TRBJ2-7 gives the whole variable domain AAGVIQSPRHLIKEKRETATLKCYPIPRHDTVYWYQQGPGQDPQFLISFYEKMQSDKGSIPDRFSAQQFSDYHSELNMSSLELGDSALYFCASSLVGGSRSYEQYFGPGTRLTVT.

The chain employs TRBV5-1 and TRBJ2-7, with 8 bases aligning to TRBD1. V shed 0 bases, J shed 3 bases, and the junction held 5 bases outside the gene matches. The length of the CDR3 is 15 residues. Germline V gene lookup returns CDR1 SGHRS and CDR2 YFSETQ. DNA of the CDR3: TGCGCCAGCAGCTTGGCTCGGACAGGGAACTACGAGCAGTACTTC. Amino acids: CASSLARTGNYEQYF.

The V and J genes are TRBV5-1 and TRBJ2-3, with TRBD1 as a possible D gene (7 bases). Germline V CDR1 and CDR2: SGHRS, YFSETQ. The V gene lost 3 bases and the J gene lost 1 base, with 12 bases spanning the gap. The CDR3 runs to 15 residues. CDR3 DNA sequence: TGCGCCAGCAGCTCAACAGGGGAGGGCACAGATACGCAGTATTTT. It codes for CASSSTGEGTDTQYF.

The chain joins TRBV29-1 to TRBJ2-3; 10 bases line up with TRBD2. CDR1 SQVTM and CDR2 ANQGSEA come from the germline V gene. V dropped 7 bases and J dropped 3; count of bases not matched to a gene: 7. The CDR3 covers 14 residues. The chain's CDR3 is CSALAGAGTDTQYF. The CDR3 coding sequence is TGCAGCGCCCTAGCGGGAGCTGGGACAGATACGCAGTATTTT.

A single count supports this clone. This chain links TRBV28 with TRBJ2-1; D not certain. This CDR3 is 14 amino acids long. Between the trimmed V and J ends, which lost 6 bases and 3 bases, there was a span of 12 bases. Germline V gene lookup returns CDR1 MDHEN and CDR2 SYDVKM. The CDR3, as DNA: TGTGCCAGCAGCACCCCCGGCGGCTACAATGAGCAGTTCTTC. Protein product: CASSTPGGYNEQFF.

This rearrangement joins TRBV2 to TRBJ1-5; D is undetermined. Germline V gives CDR1 SNHLY, CDR2 FYNNEI. The ends were cut back, 5 bases at V and 7 bases at J, with 18 bases in the middle. This CDR3 is 15 amino acids long. CDR3 amino acids: CASSSGGLVGQPQHF. DNA for the CDR3: TGTGCCAGCAGTAGTGGAGGGCTGGTCGGACAGCCCCAGCATTTT.

This clone was detected only a few times. The DNA is omitted, as the CDR3 cannot be located on it reliably, and the CDR3 follows TCRdb's listing. V is TRBV18 and J is TRBJ1-1; TRBD1 reflects the table's D call only, with no check against the DNA. CDR1 and CDR2 from the germline V gene are KGHSH and LQKENI. From its first to its last residue, the CDR3 has 17 amino acids. CDR3 residues: CASSPFGPGNMNTEAFF.

This clone was seen once. The CDR3 spells CASSQGQGAINYGYTF. CDR3 nucleotides: TGTGCCAGCAGCCAGGGACAGGGGGCAATCAACTATGGCTACACCTTC. V usage is TRBV2 and J usage is TRBJ1-2; 12 bases map to TRBD1. Per germline, CDR1 SNHLY and CDR2 FYNNEI. V was clipped by 6 bases and J by 2 bases; unmatched bases: 7. The CDR3 has 16 amino acids.

The V and J genes are TRBV10-3 and TRBJ1-2; the D gene is possibly TRBD1 (6 bases). Germline CDR1 ENHRY, CDR2 SYGVKD. This CDR3 contains 13 residues. Deletions cut 0 bases from V and 7 bases from J, with 9 bases between. This chain's CDR3 is CAISESQGGGYTF. The CDR3 DNA reads TGTGCCATCAGTGAGTCACAGGGTGGTGGCTACACCTTC.